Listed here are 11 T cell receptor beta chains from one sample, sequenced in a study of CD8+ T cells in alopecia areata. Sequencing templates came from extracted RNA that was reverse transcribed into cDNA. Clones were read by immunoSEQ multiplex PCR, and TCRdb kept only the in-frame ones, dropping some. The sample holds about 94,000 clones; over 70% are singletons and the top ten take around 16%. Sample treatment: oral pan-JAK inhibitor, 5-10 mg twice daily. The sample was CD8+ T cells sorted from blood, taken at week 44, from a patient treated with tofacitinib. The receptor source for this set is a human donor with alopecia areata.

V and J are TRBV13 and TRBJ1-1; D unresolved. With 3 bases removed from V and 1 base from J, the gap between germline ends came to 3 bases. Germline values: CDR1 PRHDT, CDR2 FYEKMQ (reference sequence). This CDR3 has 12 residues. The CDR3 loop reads CASSFANTEAFF. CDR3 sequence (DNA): TGTGCCAGCAGCTTTGCGAACACTGAAGCTTTCTTT.

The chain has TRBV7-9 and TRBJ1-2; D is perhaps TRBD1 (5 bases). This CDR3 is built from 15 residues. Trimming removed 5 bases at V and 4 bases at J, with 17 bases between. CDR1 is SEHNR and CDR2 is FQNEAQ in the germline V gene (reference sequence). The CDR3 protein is CASSPGSGGIYGYTF. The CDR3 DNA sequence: TGTGCCAGCAGCCCGGGTTCCGGGGGAATCTATGGCTACACCTTC. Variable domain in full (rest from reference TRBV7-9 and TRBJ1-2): DTGVSQNPRHKITKRGQNVTFRCDPISEHNRLYWYRQTLGQGPEFLTYFQNEAQLEKSRLLSDRFSAERPKGSFSTLEIQRTEQGDSAMYLCASSPGSGGIYGYTFGSGTRLTVV.

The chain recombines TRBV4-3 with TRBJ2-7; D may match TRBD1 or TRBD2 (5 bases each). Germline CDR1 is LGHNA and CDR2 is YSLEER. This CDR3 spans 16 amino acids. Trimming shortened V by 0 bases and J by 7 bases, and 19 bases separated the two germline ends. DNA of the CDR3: TGCGCCAGCAGCCAAGATAAGGGACCGGGTGGTTCTGAGCAGTACTTC. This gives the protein CASSQDKGPGGSEQYF.

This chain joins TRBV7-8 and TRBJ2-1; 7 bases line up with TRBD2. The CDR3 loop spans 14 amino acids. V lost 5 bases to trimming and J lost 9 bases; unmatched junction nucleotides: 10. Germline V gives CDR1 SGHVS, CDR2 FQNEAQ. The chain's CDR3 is CASSPRPGGGEQFF. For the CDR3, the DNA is TGTGCCAGCAGCCCCAGACCTGGCGGGGGTGAGCAGTTCTTC.

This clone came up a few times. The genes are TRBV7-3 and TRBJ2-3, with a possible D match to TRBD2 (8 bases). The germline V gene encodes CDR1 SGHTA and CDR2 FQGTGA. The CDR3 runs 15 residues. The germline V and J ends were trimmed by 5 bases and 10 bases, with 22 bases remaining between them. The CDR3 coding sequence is TGTGCCAGCAGCCCGGGAGGGGGCCTTCCCGAGGCGCAGTATTTT. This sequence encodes CASSPGGGLPEAQYF.

The CDR3 nucleotides are TGCGCCAGCAGCCAAGAGGTTAGCGGGGGTTTCTACAATGAGCAGTTCTTC. This translates into CASSQEVSGGFYNEQFF. The chain links TRBV4-3 to TRBJ2-1, with TRBD2 matching 9 bases. The V and J ends lost 0 bases and 3 bases, in that order; junction bases with no gene match: 6. The length of the CDR3 is 17 residues. Germline CDR1 reads LGHNA; CDR2 reads YSLEER.

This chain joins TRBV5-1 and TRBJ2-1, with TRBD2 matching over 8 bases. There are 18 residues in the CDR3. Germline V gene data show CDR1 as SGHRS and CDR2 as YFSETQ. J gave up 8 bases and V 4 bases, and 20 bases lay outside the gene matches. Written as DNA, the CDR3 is TGCGCCAGCAGCCACCTGGTAACGGGGGGGGCGGAAGAGCATGAGCAGTTCTTC. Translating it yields CASSHLVTGGAEEHEQFF.

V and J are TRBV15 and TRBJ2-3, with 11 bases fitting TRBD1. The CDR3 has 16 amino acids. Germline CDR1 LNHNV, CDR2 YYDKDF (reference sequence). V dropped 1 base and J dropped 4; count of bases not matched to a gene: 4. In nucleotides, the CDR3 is TGTGCCACCAGCAGAGGGTCGGGACAGGGGGCAGATACGCAGTATTTT. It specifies CATSRGSGQGADTQYF.

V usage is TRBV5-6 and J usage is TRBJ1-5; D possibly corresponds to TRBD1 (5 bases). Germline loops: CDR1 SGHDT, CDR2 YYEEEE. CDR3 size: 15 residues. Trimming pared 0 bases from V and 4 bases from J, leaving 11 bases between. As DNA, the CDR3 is TGTGCCAGCAGCTTGGCCGGGGCGACTAATCAGCCCCAGCATTTT. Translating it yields CASSLAGATNQPQHF.

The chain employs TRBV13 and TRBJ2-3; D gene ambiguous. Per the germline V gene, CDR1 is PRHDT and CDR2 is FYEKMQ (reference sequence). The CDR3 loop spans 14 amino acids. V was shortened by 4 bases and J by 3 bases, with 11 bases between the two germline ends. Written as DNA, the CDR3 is TGTGCCAGCAGCTCCCGTCGGAAGACAGATACGCAGTATTTT. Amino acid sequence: CASSSRRKTDTQYF.

CDR3 in DNA: TGTGCCAGCAGTGAGGCCGGGCAGGGGAGGAACGAGCAGTACTTC. Translation: CASSEAGQGRNEQYF. J is TRBJ2-7 and V is TRBV2; D may correspond to TRBD1 or TRBD2 (6 bases each). The CDR3 sequence is 15 residues long. The V end lost 3 bases, the J end lost 5 bases, and 17 bases lay between the germline ends. CDR1 SNHLY and CDR2 FYNNEI come from the germline V gene.